One sample yielded the 5 T cell receptor beta chains listed below, sequenced in a study of T cells in Graves' hyperthyroidism and ophthalmopathy (dated by TCRdb to the late 2010s). Libraries were made using multiplex PCR. The sequencer was an Illumina HiSeq 2000. The TCR beta CDR3 regions were amplified from the RNA transcripts. For the first round of RT-PCR on the TCR CDR3, the HTBI primer set was used together with the Qiagen OneStep RT-PCR kit. TCRdb took the public reads, trimmed them with fastp at Q25, ran MiXCR for clone calling and kept in-frame beta chains. CDR3 protein duplicates are merged, each entry listing the most common genes and DNA. The sample has around 500,000 distinct CDR3 sequences on record, roughly 15% of them singletons. The ten top clones hold around 14% of the sample. What was sequenced was blood. The source of these receptors is a woman between 35 and 50 years old with Graves' hyperthyroidism.

This clonotype was seen at least ten times. The rearrangement joins TRBV27 to TRBJ2-1; 14 nucleotides align to TRBD2. Germline V gene data show CDR1 as MNHEY and CDR2 as SMNVEV (reference sequence). V was clipped by 5 bases and J by 8 bases; unmatched bases: 8. This CDR3 is 16 amino acids long. As DNA, the CDR3 is TGTGCCAGCAGTCCGCCCGGACTAGCGGGAGGCGATGAGCAGTTCTTC. This sequence encodes CASSPPGLAGGDEQFF.

Only a few counts were recorded for this clonotype. The gene calls are TRBV28 and TRBJ1-6; 10 nucleotides agree with TRBD1. Germline CDR1 and CDR2: MDHEN and SYDVKM. The CDR3 spans 13 residues. Trimming removed 5 bases from V and 11 bases from J; junction bases left unmatched: 3. This chain's CDR3 is CASSRTGGTPLHF. The CDR3 DNA reads TGTGCCAGCAGTCGGACAGGGGGTACACCCCTCCACTTT. The whole variable domain, remainder taken from reference TRBV28 and TRBJ1-6, is DVKVTQSSRYLVKRTGEKVFLECVQDMDHENMFWYRQDPGLGLRLIYFSYDVKMKEKGDIPEGYSVSREKKERFSLILESASTNQTSMYLCASSRTGGTPLHFGNGTRLTVT.

Ten or more counts support this clonotype. This chain connects TRBV18 to TRBJ2-1; TRBD2 matches at 12 bases. Germline CDR1 KGHSH, CDR2 LQKENI. V trimming: 6 bases; J trimming: 8 bases; junction bases outside the gene matches: 8. This CDR3 comprises 15 residues. CDR3 nucleotide sequence: TGTGCCAGCTCCCAACGGACTAGCGGGGCTGATGAGCAGTTCTTC. Protein sequence: CASSQRTSGADEQFF. The full variable domain, completed using reference TRBV18 and TRBJ2-1, is NAGVMQNPRHLVRRRGQEARLRCSPMKGHSHVYWYRQLPEEGLKFMVYLQKENIIDESGMPKERFSAEFPKEGPSILRIQQVVRGDSAAYFCASSQRTSGADEQFFGPGTRLTVL.

This clonotype was picked up many times. The CDR3 region has the DNA TGCAGTGCCAATGGGGCCAGGGGGGATGCTCAGCCCCAGCATTTT. Amino acid sequence: CSANGARGDAQPQHF. This chain joins TRBV20-1 and TRBJ1-5, with 7 bases lining up with TRBD1. J gave up 6 bases and V 6 bases, and 14 bases lay outside the gene matches. Germline loops: CDR1 DFQATT, CDR2 SNEGSKA (reference sequence). This CDR3 is built from 15 residues.

At least ten counts were recorded for this clonotype. This CDR3 is CSAKTSVLTDTQYF. CDR3 DNA sequence: TGCAGTGCTAAGACTAGCGTCCTCACAGATACGCAGTATTTT. The rearrangement joins TRBV20-1 to TRBJ2-3, with 8 bases aligning to TRBD2. The germline gives CDR1 DFQATT, CDR2 SNEGSKA (reference sequence). The V segment lost 4 bases and the J segment 2 bases; nucleotides outside the gene matches: 5. There are 14 residues in the CDR3.